Described below is a single T cell receptor (beta chain) sequence and its context. Its antigen remains unidentified. The source of the sample is a study of shared clonotypes between healthy human individuals. Background on the study: Contributing individuals were a couple of females and three males aged 18 to 49.

Broader study findings: Rarefaction demonstrated incomplete sorted-subset sequencing despite large depth. Only blood samples were collected, and tissue repertoires likely differ.

Using immunoSEQ multiplex PCR, the repertoire was profiled, and TCRdb retains in-frame clones only, with some absent. The table includes under 600,000 clones, approximately 97% detected once. The clonotype comes from a woman aged 25 to 39 in good health. Sequencing input: naive CD4+ T cells sorted from blood. The subset here: CD45RA+ positively selected.

The CDR3 DNA is TGTGCCAGCTCACCTGGGACTAGCAATGAGCAGTTCTTC. It yields the protein CASSPGTSNEQFF. The genes are TRBV18 and TRBJ2-1; 8 bases fit TRBD2. Germline V CDR1 and CDR2: KGHSH, LQKENI. Trimming removed 3 bases from V and 6 bases from J; junction bases left unmatched: 1. This CDR3 has 13 residues.